This is a list of T cell receptor beta chains from one sample in a study of vaccination effects on CD4 cells after COVID-19. Clones were read by immunoSEQ multiplex PCR, and TCRdb kept only the in-frame ones, dropping some. The table lists 50,000 to 65,000 clones, roughly 73% of them singletons. These TCRs are of unknown antigen specificity. The sequencing here drew on CD4+ T cells from PBMCs cultured with HCoV-229E spike peptides, taken after COVID-19 vaccination. These receptors all come from a human donor who received a COVID-19 vaccine. CDR3s include the opening cysteine and the closing phenylalanine or tryptophan. Fields, in order: V gene, J gene, D gene, clone size, CDR3 length, CDR3 DNA, CDR3 protein. A D gene is named only where the DNA matches it firmly. Size tells how often a clone was seen (once, few, many) or the class of an expanded clone, and some rows leave it out.

TRBV18	TRBJ2-2	.	.	12	TGTGCCAGCTCACAAAGGCGGGTGGAGCTGTTTTTT	CASSQRRVELFF
TRBV11-3	TRBJ1-1	.	.	13	TGTGCCAGCAGCTTAGATCCGGGCTCTGAAGCTTTCTTT	CASSLDPGSEAFF
TRBV12-5	TRBJ2-1	TRBD1	once	16	TGTGCTAGTGGATCCGAAGACAGGGGATGGGTTAATGAGCAGTTCTTC	CASGSEDRGWVNEQFF
TRBV9	TRBJ2-5	.	.	13	TGTGCCAGCAGCGAATACATTGAAGAGACCCAGTACTTC	CASSEYIEETQYF
TRBV7-2	TRBJ2-3	.	.	14	TGTGCCAGCAGCAGGATAACAAACGCAGATACGCAGTATTTT	CASSRITNADTQYF
TRBV18	TRBJ1-5	TRBD1	few	18	TGTGCCAGCTCACCACCGGGACAGGGGGTTCTAAGCAATCAGCCCCAGCATTTT	CASSPPGQGVLSNQPQHF
TRBV6-5	TRBJ2-5	.	.	12	TGTGCCAGCAGTTACTCGCGAGAGACCCAGTACTTC	CASSYSRETQYF
TRBV6-6	TRBJ1-5	TRBD1	.	15	TGTGCCAGCAGTTACAGTGGACAGGGGAATCAGCCCCAGCATTTT	CASSYSGQGNQPQHF
TRBV24-1	TRBJ2-1	.	.	12	TGTGCCACCAGTGAAACCTACAATGAGCAGTTCTTC	CATSETYNEQFF
TRBV6-5	TRBJ2-3	TRBD2	.	15	TGTGCCAGCAGGCTGACTAGCGGGGGGGCACGAACGCAGTATTTT	CASRLTSGGARTQYF
TRBV5-1	TRBJ2-2	.	once	15	TGCGCCAGCAGCTTGGACCCCCGGGCGGCCGGGGAGCTGTTTTTT	CASSLDPRAAGELFF
TRBV19	TRBJ1-5	.	.	13	TGTGCCAGTAAACAGGGTTCGGCTCAGCCCCAGCATTTT	CASKQGSAQPQHF
TRBV18	TRBJ1-1	TRBD1	.	15	TGTGCCAGCTCACGGGGACAGGGTTTGAACACTGAAGCTTTCTTT	CASSRGQGLNTEAFF
TRBV7-2	TRBJ1-5	TRBD1	few	19	TGTGCCAGCAGCTTAGTGGGTACAGGGGGCATGGGGAGCAATCAGCCCCAGCATTTT	CASSLVGTGGMGSNQPQHF
TRBV5-1	TRBJ2-2	.	.	15	TGCGCCAGCAGCCTCACCCTAGGGGTTTCCGGGGAGCTGTTTTTT	CASSLTLGVSGELFF
TRBV5-1	TRBJ2-1	.	.	12	TGCGCCAGCAGCCAGGAACGGGTGGAGCAGTTCTTC	CASSQERVEQFF
TRBV2	TRBJ1-5	.	.	12	TGTGCCACAACGATTATTACTGAGCCCCAGCATTTT	CATTIITEPQHF